The 26 T cell receptor beta chains in this list originate from one sample, sequenced in a study of identifying expanded T cells in peripheral blood. Profiled with immunoSEQ multiplex PCR; TCRdb holds only in-frame clones, not every one. The repertoire holds roughly 78,000 clones, with 85% to 90% as singletons. Material for sequencing was blood. Every receptor here comes from a person aged 18-69 years in good health.

The rearrangement links TRBV7-2 to TRBJ1-1; D unresolved. The CDR3 is made up of 11 amino acids. CDR1 SGHTA and CDR2 FQGNSA come from the germline V gene. Trimming shortened V by 1 base and J by 7 bases, and 4 bases separated the two germline ends. CDR3 coding DNA: TGTGCCAGCAGCTTAGGAGGTGAAGCTTTCTTT. Its translation is CASSLGGEAFF.

The V gene is TRBV7-3, the J gene TRBJ2-1, with TRBD2 identical over 11 bases. This CDR3 is built from 15 residues. From germline, CDR1 is SGHTA and CDR2 FQGTGA. V lost 6 bases to trimming and J lost 6 bases; unmatched junction nucleotides: 7. The CDR3 is CASSQLAGVANEQFF. The CDR3 nucleotides read TGTGCCAGCAGTCAACTAGCGGGGGTTGCCAATGAGCAGTTCTTC.

The CDR3: CASSLTANSYNEQFF. CDR3 DNA sequence: TGTGCCAGCAGCTTAACAGCGAACTCCTACAATGAGCAGTTCTTC. The chain employs TRBV11-1 and TRBJ2-1; no definite D call. This CDR3 region has 15 residues. Trimming stripped 2 bases from V and 0 bases from J, with 8 bases between. Germline values: CDR1 SGHAT, CDR2 FQDESV (reference sequence).

This chain connects TRBV9 to TRBJ2-1; D is perhaps TRBD1 (6 bases). Germline loops: CDR1 SGDLS, CDR2 YYNGEE. The CDR3 has 12 amino acids. The ends were cut back, 6 bases at V and 6 bases at J, with 10 bases in the middle. The chain's CDR3 is CASNRGGNEQFF. In DNA, the CDR3 is TGTGCCAGCAACAGAGGGGGCAATGAGCAGTTCTTC. Supplemented by reference TRBV9 and TRBJ2-1, the full variable domain reads DSGVTQTPKHLITATGQRVTLRCSPRSGDLSVYWYQQSLDQGLQFLIQYYNGEERAKGNILERFSAQQFPDLHSELNLSSLELGDSALYFCASNRGGNEQFFGPGTRLTVL.

The V and J genes are TRBV28 and TRBJ2-7, with 7 bases identical to TRBD1. Germline V gene sequence: CDR1 MDHEN, CDR2 SYDVKM. The CDR3 is 14 residues long. The ends lost 4 bases at V and 4 bases at J; junction bases unmatched: 7. The chain's CDR3 is CASSYWVDRYEQYF. DNA of the CDR3: TGTGCCAGCAGTTATTGGGTGGACAGGTACGAGCAGTACTTC.

V is TRBV7-2 and J is TRBJ1-5; 7 positions match TRBD1. CDR1 SGHTA and CDR2 FQGNSA come from the germline V gene. The V segment lost 5 bases and the J segment 7 bases; nucleotides outside the gene matches: 8. This CDR3 region has 14 residues. The CDR3 nucleotides are TGTGCCAGCAGCCCGAGACAGGGCGGACAGCCCCAGCATTTT. This sequence encodes CASSPRQGGQPQHF. The complete variable domain, with remaining parts taken from reference TRBV7-2 and TRBJ1-5, reads GAGVSQSPSNKVTEKGKDVELRCDPISGHTALYWYRQSLGQGLEFLIYFQGNSAPDKSGLPSDRFSAERTGGSVSTLTIQRTQQEDSAVYLCASSPRQGGQPQHFGDGTRLSIL.

This clone appeared once. The chain combines TRBV2 with TRBJ2-3, with 9 positions matching TRBD2. Per germline, CDR1 SNHLY and CDR2 FYNNEI. CDR3 size: 14 residues. The J segment lost 1 base and the V segment lost 6 bases, leaving 2 bases of the junction unmatched. The CDR3 DNA is TGTGCCAGCAGGTTAGCGGGGGGCACAGATACGCAGTATTTT. Its protein is CASRLAGGTDTQYF.

V and J are TRBV6-1 and TRBJ2-7, with 7 bases that match TRBD2. V lost 5 bases, J lost 7 bases, and 8 bases stayed unmatched. The CDR3 is 13 amino acids. The V gene's germline CDR1 is MNHNS and CDR2 SASEGT. CDR3 DNA sequence: TGTGCCAGCAGTCCCCGTTGGGGGGGGGAGCAGTACTTC. This codes for CASSPRWGGEQYF.

V gene TRBV5-4 combines with J gene TRBJ2-1; the match to TRBD2 covers 7 bases. Germline CDR1 is SGHNT and CDR2 is YYREEE (reference sequence). J gave up 4 bases and V 4 bases, and 8 bases lay outside the gene matches. The CDR3 totals 15 residues. CDR3 sequence reads: CASSPAGDGYNEQFF. The CDR3 region has the DNA TGTGCCAGCAGCCCCGCGGGAGACGGGTACAATGAGCAGTTCTTC.

The chain recombines TRBV7-8 with TRBJ2-5, with TRBD1 identical over 9 bases. The trim removed 0 bases at V and 7 bases at J, leaving 6 bases unmatched. Looked up from germline, CDR1 is SGHVS and CDR2 is FQNEAQ. The CDR3 is made up of 15 amino acids. The CDR3 reads CASSLARDREGTQYF. Written as DNA, the CDR3 is TGTGCCAGCAGCTTAGCGAGGGACAGGGAGGGGACCCAGTACTTC.

CDR3 bases: TGTGCCAGCAGACCTACAGGGCTCGGTTGGCAGCCCCAGCATTTT. Encoded protein: CASRPTGLGWQPQHF. This sequence joins TRBV28 and TRBJ1-5, with TRBD1 as a possible D gene (6 bases). Germline V lookup: CDR1 MDHEN, CDR2 SYDVKM. The V gene lost 6 bases and the J gene lost 7 bases, with 19 bases spanning the gap. This CDR3 has 15 residues.

The chain couples TRBV29-1 to TRBJ2-7; the D call may be TRBD1 or TRBD2 (5 bases each). V lost 6 bases, J lost 6 bases, and 15 bases lay in between. Germline-derived CDR1 and CDR2 are SQVTM and ANQGSEA. The CDR3 runs to 12 residues. In nucleotides, the CDR3 is TGCAGCGTCGGGCCTGGGGACGGCGAGCAGTACTTC. Residues: CSVGPGDGEQYF.

This chain joins TRBV4-1 and TRBJ2-1; the D gene is possibly TRBD2 (5 bases). V lost 2 bases to trimming and J lost 1 base, with 18 bases between them. The CDR3 is 18 amino acids. CDR1 is MGHRA and CDR2 is YSYEKL in the germline V gene. The CDR3 reads CASSQPKSGELSYNEQFF. The CDR3 DNA reads TGCGCCAGCAGCCAACCAAAGTCCGGGGAATTATCCTACAATGAGCAGTTCTTC.

The rearrangement uses TRBV5-4 and TRBJ2-5; TRBD2 matches 7 bases. The CDR3 is 16 amino acids. The germline CDR1 and CDR2 sequences are SGHNT and YYREEE (reference sequence). V was clipped by 4 bases and J by 0 bases; unmatched bases: 9. The CDR3 here is CASSPPRTRNQETQYF. In DNA form, the CDR3 reads TGTGCCAGCAGCCCCCCGAGGACTAGGAACCAAGAGACCCAGTACTTC.

The J gene is TRBJ2-7, the V gene TRBV6-5, with D perhaps matching TRBD2 (6 bases). Germline values: CDR1 MNHEY, CDR2 SVGAGI. V dropped 1 base and J dropped 4 bases, with 14 bases sitting between them. This CDR3 comprises 15 residues. The CDR3: CASSYYLASVYEQYF. Written as DNA, the CDR3 is TGTGCCAGCAGTTACTACCTAGCGTCTGTGTACGAGCAGTACTTC.

This chain uses TRBV27 with TRBJ2-1, with 7 bases identical to TRBD2. The CDR3 consists of 16 residues. After removal of 5 bases from V and 4 bases from J, the junction contained 11 bases not matched to a gene. CDR1 is MNHEY, CDR2 SMNVEV, per germline (reference sequence). The CDR3 DNA sequence: TGTGCCAGCAGTGGACGACTAGCTCCGACATACAATGAGCAGTTCTTC. This gives the protein CASSGRLAPTYNEQFF.

The CDR3 DNA reads TGTGCCAGCAGCGTAGGAGGGACAGTCTCCTACGAGCAGTACTTC. Amino acid sequence: CASSVGGTVSYEQYF. This chain links TRBV9 with TRBJ2-7, with 7 bases identical to TRBD1. Looked up from germline, CDR1 is SGDLS and CDR2 is YYNGEE. Trimming took 0 bases from V and 0 from J; bases not matched to a gene: 3. This CDR3 comprises 15 residues. Based on the CDR3 plus reference TRBV9 and TRBJ2-7, the full variable domain is DSGVTQTPKHLITATGQRVTLRCSPRSGDLSVYWYQQSLDQGLQFLIQYYNGEERAKGNILERFSAQQFPDLHSELNLSSLELGDSALYFCASSVGGTVSYEQYFGPGTRLTVT.

The DNA for the CDR3 is TGTGCCAGCAGCTTATCCATCGGAGTGGGAGATACGCAGTATTTT. This translates into CASSLSIGVGDTQYF. The chain links TRBV7-3 to TRBJ2-3; D unresolved. Per the germline V gene, CDR1 is SGHTA and CDR2 is FQGTGA. The CDR3 length is 15 residues. V shed 2 bases and J shed 5 bases, with 14 bases lying between them.

V is TRBV1 and J is TRBJ2-7; TRBD2 is taken as the D call from the table, unchecked against the DNA. TRBV1 is assigned pseudogene status. The CDR3 runs 14 residues. CDR3 DNA sequence: TGCACCAAACTGAGCGGGCCCTACTCCTACGAGCAGTACTTC. This translates into CTKLSGPYSYEQYF.

J is TRBJ1-2 and V is TRBV2; D remains ambiguous. Trimming shortened V by 6 bases and J by 4 bases, and 15 bases separated the two germline ends. Germline CDR1 is SNHLY and CDR2 is FYNNEI. This CDR3 is built from 14 residues. CDR3 protein: CASRTGDDGYGYTF. The CDR3 DNA reads as TGTGCCAGCAGGACCGGGGATGATGGCTATGGCTACACCTTC. Variable domain in full (rest from reference TRBV2 and TRBJ1-2): EPEVTQTPSHQVTQMGQEVILRCVPISNHLYFYWYRQILGQKVEFLVSFYNNEISEKSEIFDDQFSVERPDGSNFTLKIRSTKLEDSAMYFCASRTGDDGYGYTFGSGTRLTVV.

The chain recombines TRBV9 with TRBJ2-1; no firm D call. Trimming left V 0 bases short and J 5 bases short, with 12 bases between. This CDR3 is 15 amino acids long. Per the germline V gene, CDR1 is SGDLS and CDR2 is YYNGEE. Written as DNA, the CDR3 is TGTGCCAGCAGCGTAGTTCCCTCCTCTGACAATGAGCAGTTCTTC. Translation gives CASSVVPSSDNEQFF.

The genes are TRBV28 and TRBJ2-3, with D uncertain. Germline V gives CDR1 MDHEN, CDR2 SYDVKM. Trimming took off 1 base at V and 0 bases at J, with 8 bases between the two ends. CDR3 length: 15 amino acids. The CDR3 DNA sequence: TGTGCCAGCAGTTTATCAGGCAGTAGCACAGATACGCAGTATTTT. Translated: CASSLSGSSTDTQYF.

The rearrangement joins TRBV10-3 to TRBJ1-1; D is possibly TRBD1 (6 bases). Germline assignment: CDR1 ENHRY and CDR2 SYGVKD. The CDR3 covers 13 residues. V was trimmed by 5 bases and J by 4 bases, leaving 11 bases between them. This CDR3 reads CAISRTGSTEAFF. The CDR3 region has the DNA TGTGCCATCAGTAGAACAGGGTCCACTGAAGCTTTCTTT.

This chain connects TRBV7-9 to TRBJ2-7; D is undetermined. The CDR3 contains 14 residues. With 2 bases removed from V and 0 bases from J, the gap between germline ends came to 8 bases. Germline assignment: CDR1 SEHNR and CDR2 FQNEAQ (reference sequence). CDR3 nucleotides: TGTGCCAGCAGCTTAAGTAGGGACTCCTACGAGCAGTACTTC. Encoded protein: CASSLSRDSYEQYF.

In this sample, this clone turned up once. The J gene is TRBJ2-1, the V gene TRBV10-3; TRBD2 aligns across 9 bases. V lost 3 bases, J lost 7 bases, and 7 bases stayed unmatched. The CDR3 is 15 residues long. Germline loops: CDR1 ENHRY, CDR2 SYGVKD. The DNA for the CDR3 is TGTGCCATCAGTGATAAAAGCGGGAGGTGGAATGAGCAGTTCTTC. This gives the protein CAISDKSGRWNEQFF.

The genes are TRBV5-1 and TRBJ2-1; D is possibly TRBD2 (6 bases). From germline, CDR1 is SGHRS and CDR2 YFSETQ. V dropped 2 bases and J dropped 6 bases, with 15 bases sitting between them. The CDR3 extends over 15 amino acids. The CDR3 DNA is TGCGCCAGCAGCTTATCGGGGGAGGAAATCAATGAGCAGTTCTTC. It specifies CASSLSGEEINEQFF.